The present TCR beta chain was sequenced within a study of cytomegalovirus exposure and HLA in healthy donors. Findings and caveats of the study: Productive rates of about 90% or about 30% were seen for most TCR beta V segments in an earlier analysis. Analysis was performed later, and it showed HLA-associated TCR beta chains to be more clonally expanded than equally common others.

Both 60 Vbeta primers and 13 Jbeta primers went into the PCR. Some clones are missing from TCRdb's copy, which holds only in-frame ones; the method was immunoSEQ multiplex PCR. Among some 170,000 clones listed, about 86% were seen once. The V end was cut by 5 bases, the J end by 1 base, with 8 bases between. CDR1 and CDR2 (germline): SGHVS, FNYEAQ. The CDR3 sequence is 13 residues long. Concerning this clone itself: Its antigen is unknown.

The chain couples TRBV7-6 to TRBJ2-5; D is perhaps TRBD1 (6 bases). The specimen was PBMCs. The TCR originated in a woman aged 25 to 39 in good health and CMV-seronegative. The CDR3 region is CASSIRGQETQYF. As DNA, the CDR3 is TGTGCCAGCAGCATCAGGGGCCAAGAGACCCAGTACTTC.